The 11 T cell receptor beta chains below all came from one sample that was sequenced in a study of response to subunit inactivated influenza vaccine. TCRdb fed the RT-PCR reads into MiXCR, producing one record per CDR3 protein. The table includes about 500,000 distinct CDR3 sequences, approximately 15% detected once. The sample was CD4+ T cells sorted from PBMCs, taken less than 30 months after vaccination. These receptors were collected from a man aged 45 to 75 who received an inactivated influenza vaccine.

This clonotype was counted ten times or more. The chain employs TRBV7-6 and TRBJ2-7; D might be TRBD2 (5 bases). V lost 4 bases and J lost 3, with 13 bases in between. The CDR3 is 14 residues long. Germline values: CDR1 SGHVS, CDR2 FNYEAQ. CDR3 protein: CASSSNRGYYEQYF. The CDR3 DNA reads as TGTGCCAGCAGCTCCAACCGGGGTTACTACGAGCAGTACTTC.

The table lists this clonotype with a few counts. The chain employs TRBV20-1 and TRBJ1-1; D possibly corresponds to TRBD1 (5 bases). V gave up 0 bases and J gave up 1 base, with 9 bases separating them. Looked up from germline, CDR1 is DFQATT and CDR2 is SNEGSKA (reference sequence). The CDR3 covers 14 residues. The CDR3 DNA follows: TGCAGTGCTAGAGATAGGGGACGGAACACTGAAGCTTTCTTT. Translating it yields CSARDRGRNTEAFF.

V gene TRBV21-1 combines with J gene TRBJ2-1; the table names TRBD2, a call not compared with the DNA. TRBV21-1 counts as a pseudogene. CDR3 length: 16 amino acids. CDR3 in DNA: TGTGCCAGCAGCCTGAGGGAGACTAGCGGGAGGGAGGGAGAGTTCTTC. This encodes CASSLRETSGREGEFF.

This chain uses TRBV28 with TRBJ1-3; 8 bases fit TRBD1. The CDR3 extends over 18 amino acids. The ends lost 6 bases at V and 0 bases at J; junction bases unmatched: 13. The V gene's germline CDR1 is MDHEN and CDR2 SYDVKM. CDR3 residues: CASSHRQGPYPSGNTIYF. The CDR3 DNA sequence: TGTGCCAGCAGCCATCGACAGGGGCCATACCCCTCTGGAAACACCATATATTTT.

This clonotype has at least ten counts. The chain combines TRBV27 with TRBJ2-1; 9 bases agree with TRBD2. The junction had 10 bases not matched to a gene; V was cut back by 2 bases and J by 2 bases. This CDR3 has 18 amino acids. Germline V lookup: CDR1 MNHEY, CDR2 SMNVEV (reference sequence). CDR3 sequence (DNA): TGTGCCAGCAGTTTACTGGGACTAGCACGAATCGCCTACAATGAGCAGTTCTTC. It is translated as CASSLLGLARIAYNEQFF.

In its sample, this clonotype was seen a few times. The J gene is TRBJ1-3, the V gene TRBV20-1, with D possibly matching TRBD1 (6 bases). V was clipped by 3 bases and J by 2 bases, with 14 bases between them. The CDR3 consists of 15 residues. Germline V gene sequence: CDR1 DFQATT, CDR2 SNEGSKA (reference sequence). The CDR3 region has the DNA TGCAGTGCTAGCCCAGTCGCAGGGGCTGGAAACACCATATATTTT. Translating gives CSASPVAGAGNTIYF.

This clonotype was detected ten times or more. This chain's CDR3 is CASSLGGESDTQYF. Written as DNA, the CDR3 is TGTGCCAGCAGCTTAGGGGGCGAATCAGATACGCAGTATTTT. V usage is TRBV7-8 and J usage is TRBJ2-3; tentatively, D is TRBD1 (5 bases). Germline assignment: CDR1 SGHVS and CDR2 FQNEAQ. CDR3 length: 14 residues. The V and J ends lost 1 base and 4 bases respectively, with 9 bases between them. The variable domain in full, with the rest retrieved from reference TRBV7-8 and TRBJ2-3, is GAGVSQSPRYKVAKRGQDVALRCDPISGHVSLFWYQQALGQGPEFLTYFQNEAQLDKSGLPSDRFFAERPEGSVSTLKIQRTQQEDSAVYLCASSLGGESDTQYFGPGTRLTVL.

This clonotype has more than one count but fewer than ten. CDR3 region: CASSQDFVGGAEAFF. CDR3 nucleotides: TGTGCCAGCAGCCAAGATTTCGTGGGAGGGGCTGAAGCTTTCTTT. V and J are TRBV3-1 and TRBJ1-1; D is perhaps TRBD1 (5 bases). V lost 0 bases and J lost 6, with 14 bases in between. The CDR3 has 15 amino acids. Germline V CDR1 and CDR2: LGHDT, YNNKEL (reference sequence).

This clonotype has only a few counts. The junction differs from germline at one of its ends, possibly a read error. The rearrangement joins TRBV15 to TRBJ2-7; no reliable D call. The length of the CDR3 is 11 residues. Germline loops: CDR1 LNHNV, CDR2 YYDKDF (reference sequence). The CDR3 nucleotides are TGTGCCACCGGCAGAGACCGCGAGCAGTACTTC. It translates to CATGRDREQYF.

The chain carries TRBV4-3 and TRBJ1-3; 11 nucleotides align to TRBD1. CDR1 is LGHNA, CDR2 YSLEER, per germline. The CDR3 is 15 residues long. The V and J ends lost 4 bases and 7 bases, in that order; junction bases with no gene match: 6. For the CDR3, the DNA is TGCGCCAGCAGCCCGGGACAGGGGGTTTGGAACACCATATATTTT. It yields the protein CASSPGQGVWNTIYF.

This clonotype appeared a few times. The rearrangement links TRBV21-1 to TRBJ1-5; the D call TRBD1 from the table was never checked on the DNA. TRBV21-1 is assigned pseudogene status. The CDR3 extends over 15 amino acids. The DNA for the CDR3 is TGTGCCAGCAGCGAGGGACAGAATAGCAATCAGCCCCAGCATTTT. It translates to CASSEGQNSNQPQHF.